This entry is about one T cell receptor beta chain. Profiling relied on immunoSEQ multiplex PCR, and the TCRdb table lists in-frame clones only, not all of them. The sample consists of about 2.4 million clones, 90% to 95% of them appearing once. The sample originates from a study of shared clonotypes between healthy human individuals. The CDR3 runs to 15 residues. CDR1 MNHNS and CDR2 SASEGT come from the germline V gene. V was pared by 5 bases and J by 0 bases, with 11 bases between. Sequences were obtained from naive CD4+ T cells from PBMCs. Subset indicated: CD45RA+ positively selected. The chain has TRBV6-1 and TRBJ2-1, with unresolved D. The clonotype was recovered from a man between 18 and 29 years old in good health. Some clones in this sample may be carry-over from other donors' samples. In nucleotides, the CDR3 is TGTGCCAGCAGTCAAGGGATCAGCTCCTACAATGAGCAGTTCTTC. Its translation is CASSQGISSYNEQFF.